The 17 T cell receptor beta chains below come from one sample, sequenced in a study of blood T cell repertoires in COVID-19. The protocol was immunoSEQ multiplex PCR, while the TCRdb copy is restricted to in-frame clones and leaves out a portion. The data hold around 360,000 clones, with approximately 89% observed a single time. Source material: peripheral blood. These TCRs come from a woman in her twenties or thirties with COVID-19, enrolled during active disease.

The chain couples TRBV6-5 to TRBJ1-2; D possibly corresponds to TRBD1 (6 bases). CDR1 and CDR2 (germline): MNHEY, SVGAGI. V lost 6 bases and J lost 7, with 15 bases in between. The CDR3 has 13 amino acids. CDR3 nucleotides: TGTGCCAGCAGGAGGGGGAGAGACGCTGGCTACACCTTC. This translates into CASRRGRDAGYTF.

This chain joins TRBV28 and TRBJ1-3; D remains unclear. Germline assignment: CDR1 MDHEN and CDR2 SYDVKM. CDR3 size: 12 residues. The V gene lost 7 bases and the J gene lost 2 bases, with 6 bases spanning the gap. CDR3 loop: CASTRAGNTIYF. For the CDR3, the DNA is TGTGCCAGCACGAGGGCTGGAAACACCATATATTTT.

This clone was counted once. The same CDR3 can be traced to other DNA sequences in this sample. The chain uses TRBV11-3 and TRBJ2-7, with 7 bases lining up with TRBD1. The CDR3 loop spans 13 amino acids. CDR1 is SGHNT and CDR2 is YENEEA in the germline V gene. The V and J ends lost 5 bases and 4 bases, in that order; junction bases with no gene match: 5. The CDR3 DNA follows: TGTGCCAGCAGCCGAGGGGGCGGGTACGAGCAGTACTTC. Protein product: CASSRGGGYEQYF.

The table lists this clone with a few counts. The J gene is TRBJ1-2, the V gene TRBV5-4; D ambiguous. Germline loops: CDR1 SGHNT, CDR2 YYREEE (reference sequence). V was clipped by 0 bases and J by 2 bases, with 8 bases between them. There are 14 residues in the CDR3. CDR3 region: CASSLALLNYGYTF. The CDR3 region has the DNA TGTGCCAGCAGCTTGGCCCTCCTAAACTATGGCTACACCTTC.

The rearrangement joins TRBV10-3 to TRBJ2-3; 10 bases line up with TRBD2. The CDR3 is 20 residues long. V trimming: 8 bases; J trimming: 2 bases; junction bases outside the gene matches: 22. Germline V lookup: CDR1 ENHRY, CDR2 SYGVKD. The CDR3: CAISSPGRFILAGPTDTQYF. In DNA form, the CDR3 reads TGTGCCATCTCATCCCCCGGGAGATTTATACTAGCGGGGCCCACAGATACGCAGTATTTT.

V and J are TRBV7-6 and TRBJ1-4; 7 nucleotides line up with TRBD1. Germline assignment: CDR1 SGHVS and CDR2 FNYEAQ. The V gene end was trimmed by 5 bases and the J gene end by 0 bases; junction bases not matched to a gene: 3. This CDR3 is 15 amino acids long. The CDR3 sequence is CASSRGQATNEKLFF. CDR3 nucleotide sequence: TGTGCCAGCAGCAGAGGACAGGCAACTAATGAAAAACTGTTTTTT.

The sample holds many counts of this clone. This chain links TRBV6-5 with TRBJ1-4; D is perhaps TRBD1 (5 bases). The length of the CDR3 is 14 residues. Germline V gene sequence: CDR1 MNHEY, CDR2 SVGAGI. The V gene lost 0 bases and the J gene lost 4 bases, with 6 bases spanning the gap. Here the CDR3 reads CASSYSGGNEKLFF. CDR3 nucleotides: TGTGCCAGCAGTTACTCGGGGGGTAATGAAAAACTGTTTTTT.

J is TRBJ2-3 and V is TRBV5-6; 9 positions match TRBD2. Trimming took 4 bases from V and 4 from J; bases not matched to a gene: 7. This CDR3 spans 15 amino acids. The V gene's germline CDR1 is SGHDT and CDR2 YYEEEE. The CDR3 coding sequence is TGTGCCAGCAGCGCTAGCGGGATTCGGGCAGATACGCAGTATTTT. Protein sequence: CASSASGIRADTQYF.

The V gene is TRBV11-3, the J gene TRBJ2-3; a possible D gene is TRBD1 (5 bases). Germline lookup yields CDR1 SGHNT and CDR2 YENEEA. CDR3 length: 13 residues. With 4 bases removed from V and 5 bases from J, the gap between germline ends came to 10 bases. CDR3 sequence: CASSSRVRDTQYF. CDR3 in DNA: TGTGCCAGCAGCTCCAGGGTTAGAGATACGCAGTATTTT.

The gene calls are TRBV11-2 and TRBJ2-1; 13 bases map to TRBD2. The V and J ends lost 8 bases and 5 bases, in that order; junction bases with no gene match: 6. The CDR3 runs 15 residues. CDR1 is SGHAT, CDR2 FQNNGV, per germline. The CDR3 here is CASHGLAGANNEQFF. Here the CDR3 DNA reads TGTGCCAGCCACGGACTAGCGGGAGCGAACAATGAGCAGTTCTTC.

V gene TRBV12-3 or TRBV12-4 combines with J gene TRBJ2-1; perhaps TRBD1 as D (5 bases). V was shortened by 6 bases and J by 8 bases, with 14 bases between the two germline ends. The length of the CDR3 is 13 residues. CDR3 DNA sequence: TGTGCCAGCAGCCCACTCCAGGGCTATGAGCAGTTCTTC. Its translation is CASSPLQGYEQFF.

This clone came up a few times. V usage is TRBV13 and J usage is TRBJ2-1, with D possibly being TRBD2 (6 bases). The V gene lost 4 bases and the J gene lost 2 bases, with 15 bases spanning the gap. The CDR3 totals 16 residues. The germline V gene encodes CDR1 PRHDT and CDR2 FYEKMQ (reference sequence). This chain's CDR3 is CASSSVGDSPYNEQFF. Here the CDR3 DNA reads TGTGCCAGCAGCTCGGTAGGGGACTCTCCCTACAATGAGCAGTTCTTC.

The J gene is TRBJ1-2, the V gene TRBV28; 8 positions match TRBD1. This CDR3 comprises 14 residues. Germline CDR1 reads MDHEN; CDR2 reads SYDVKM. The trim removed 5 bases at V and 7 bases at J, leaving 9 bases unmatched. The CDR3 region is CASSPQTGAGGYTF. The CDR3 DNA sequence: TGTGCCAGCAGTCCGCAGACAGGGGCGGGTGGCTACACCTTC.

V is TRBV5-5 and J is TRBJ2-3; 10 bases map to TRBD2. This CDR3 is 14 amino acids long. The V gene's germline CDR1 is SGHKS and CDR2 YYEKEE (reference sequence). The V segment lost 0 bases and the J segment 15 bases; nucleotides outside the gene matches: 10. The CDR3 sequence is CASSLGLAGAAEYF. DNA of the CDR3: TGTGCCAGCAGCTTGGGACTAGCGGGCGCAGCGGAATATTTT.

This chain joins TRBV2 and TRBJ2-1; D is possibly TRBD2 (6 bases). Germline CDR1 SNHLY, CDR2 FYNNEI. The CDR3 is 13 amino acids. With 9 bases removed from V and 4 bases from J, the gap between germline ends came to 13 bases. The CDR3 DNA reads TGTGCCAGGTCTACCGGGAGATACAATGAGCAGTTCTTC. Protein sequence: CARSTGRYNEQFF.

This clone was counted only a few times. The chain has TRBV11-2 and TRBJ2-1; D unresolved. V was trimmed by 1 base and J by 5 bases, leaving 12 bases between them. This CDR3 comprises 15 residues. The germline gives CDR1 SGHAT, CDR2 FQNNGV. The CDR3 DNA reads as TGTGCCAGCAGCTTAGTCTCGGGTAGGAACAATGAGCAGTTCTTC. The encoded protein is CASSLVSGRNNEQFF.

Worth noting for this clone: The same CDR3 is also encoded by other DNA sequences in this sample. The chain carries TRBV4-1 and TRBJ1-1, with a tentative D call TRBD1 (6 bases). This CDR3 has 14 residues. Germline CDR1 and CDR2: MGHRA and YSYEKL. With 3 bases removed from V and 1 base from J, the gap between germline ends came to 9 bases. The CDR3 DNA reads as TGCGCCAGCAGCCAGGACAGCCCGAACACTGAAGCTTTCTTT. Encoded protein: CASSQDSPNTEAFF.